The next 16 T cell receptor beta chains were all read from a single sample in a study of response to subunit inactivated influenza vaccine. TCRdb re-called the RT-PCR reads through MiXCR, storing one row per CDR3 protein. The sample consists of about 170,000 distinct CDR3 sequences, 10% to 15% of them appearing once. These data were also filed under a second study, of T cells expressing NK-cell markers. That source notes: UMI-tagged 5'RACE template switching yielded the TCR beta cDNA.

The specimen was CD8+ T cells sorted from PBMCs, collected about 11 days after vaccination. These receptors came from a man aged 45-65 years who received an inactivated influenza vaccine.

This clonotype appeared many times. For the CDR3, the DNA is TGCGCCAGCAGCTTGGAGGAAGCGGCTGCGTCTCCTGGGTACGAGCAGTACTTC. As protein: CASSLEEAAASPGYEQYF. V gene TRBV5-1 combines with J gene TRBJ2-7; TRBD2 might be the D (5 bases). Trimming shortened V by 0 bases and J by 4 bases, and 23 bases separated the two germline ends. Germline values: CDR1 SGHRS, CDR2 YFSETQ. The CDR3 spans 18 residues.

This clonotype was observed at least ten times. The chain joins TRBV4-3 to TRBJ2-1; weak D call: TRBD2 (5 bases). CDR1 is LGHNA, CDR2 YSLEER, per germline. V was clipped by 0 bases and J by 8 bases, with 23 bases between them. The CDR3 extends over 18 amino acids. The CDR3 nucleotides read TGCGCCAGCAGCCAAGATTCCCTAAGACTGGGCTACGGGGATGAGCAGTTCTTC. Residues: CASSQDSLRLGYGDEQFF.

This clonotype was seen a handful of times. The chain combines TRBV29-1 with TRBJ2-6; D perhaps matches TRBD1 (6 bases). V lost 1 base and J 0 bases, leaving 7 bases between the germline ends. CDR1 is SQVTM, CDR2 ANQGSEA, per germline. This CDR3 is 15 amino acids long. The CDR3 nucleotides read TGCAGCGTTGAAGTACAGGGCTCTGGGGCCAACGTCCTGACTTTC. This gives the protein CSVEVQGSGANVLTF.

In its sample, this clonotype was seen a few times. This sequence joins TRBV9 and TRBJ2-5; 9 positions agree with TRBD1. V lost 3 bases to trimming and J lost 2 bases; unmatched junction nucleotides: 8. From germline, CDR1 is SGDLS and CDR2 YYNGEE. The CDR3 is 16 amino acids. CDR3 sequence (DNA): TGTGCCAGCAGCGCCCGGACAGGGGACGGGCAAGAGACCCAGTACTTC. Amino acid sequence: CASSARTGDGQETQYF.

The chain uses TRBV7-9 and TRBJ2-7, with 7 bases that match TRBD1. The CDR3 loop spans 16 amino acids. The V gene end was trimmed by 5 bases and the J gene end by 5 bases; junction bases not matched to a gene: 15. Germline V gives CDR1 SEHNR, CDR2 FQNEAQ (reference sequence). In DNA, the CDR3 is TGTGCCAGCAGCGCAGTTTTCGGGGACAGCAGCAACGAGCAGTACTTC. This encodes CASSAVFGDSSNEQYF.

The rearrangement links TRBV28 to TRBJ2-7; D is uncertain. The CDR3 runs 13 residues. V was shortened by 3 bases and J by 3 bases, with 9 bases between the two germline ends. Germline-derived CDR1 and CDR2 are MDHEN and SYDVKM. CDR3 sequence: CASSLRRFYEQYF. DNA of the CDR3: TGTGCCAGCAGTTTGCGGCGGTTCTACGAGCAGTACTTC. Full variable domain (outside the CDR3, taken from reference TRBV28 and TRBJ2-7): DVKVTQSSRYLVKRTGEKVFLECVQDMDHENMFWYRQDPGLGLRLIYFSYDVKMKEKGDIPEGYSVSREKKERFSLILESASTNQTSMYLCASSLRRFYEQYFGPGTRLTVT.

This clonotype was detected only a few times. The chain has TRBV4-3 and TRBJ2-3, with a tentative D call TRBD1 (7 bases). The CDR3 sequence is 14 residues long. V dropped 4 bases and J dropped 5 bases, with 13 bases sitting between them. Germline values: CDR1 LGHNA, CDR2 YSLEER. CDR3 amino acids: CASSRGGTEDTQYF. The CDR3 DNA reads TGCGCCAGCAGCCGAGGCGGGACAGAAGATACGCAGTATTTT.

This clonotype has at least ten counts. The V gene is TRBV10-3, the J gene TRBJ2-1; 7 bases line up with TRBD2. Germline CDR1 reads ENHRY; CDR2 reads SYGVKD. Trimming took 2 bases from V and 6 from J; bases not matched to a gene: 1. The CDR3 has 13 residues. For the CDR3, the DNA is TGTGCCATCAGTGAGATAGCGGGCAATGAGCAGTTCTTC. Residues: CAISEIAGNEQFF.

The V call is TRBV19, the J call TRBJ2-4, with D possibly matching TRBD2 (6 bases). Germline CDR1 and CDR2: LNHDA and SQIVND (reference sequence). V was pared by 1 base and J by 7 bases, with 20 bases between. The CDR3 is made up of 17 amino acids. CDR3 region: CASSIVAETVIKNIQYF. For the CDR3, the DNA is TGTGCCAGTAGTATAGTAGCGGAGACAGTTATAAAGAACATTCAGTACTTC.

This clonotype was seen only a few times. The CDR3 protein is CSARLVAEQYF. The CDR3 DNA sequence: TGCAGTGCACGGCTAGTCGCCGAGCAGTACTTC. The rearrangement uses TRBV20-1 and TRBJ2-7; no reliable D call. This CDR3 contains 11 residues. The germline V and J ends were trimmed by 6 bases and 6 bases, with 12 bases remaining between them. CDR1 is DFQATT and CDR2 is SNEGSKA in the germline V gene (reference sequence).

This clonotype was counted between two and nine times. The chain employs TRBV15 and TRBJ2-2; D ambiguous. V gave up 0 bases and J gave up 1 base, with 9 bases separating them. CDR3 length: 16 amino acids. The germline V gene encodes CDR1 LNHNV and CDR2 YYDKDF (reference sequence). The CDR3 reads CATSREANMNTGELFF. The CDR3 DNA follows: TGTGCCACCAGCAGAGAGGCCAACATGAACACCGGGGAGCTGTTTTTT.

This clonotype has just a few counts. The chain has TRBV6-5 and TRBJ2-2, with D possibly being TRBD1 (5 bases). The CDR3 loop spans 15 amino acids. CDR1 is MNHEY, CDR2 SVGAGI, per germline. V was shortened by 0 bases and J by 6 bases, with 11 bases between the two germline ends. This CDR3 reads CASSYSVKGSGELFF. CDR3 nucleotides: TGTGCCAGCAGTTACTCGGTTAAGGGGTCCGGGGAGCTGTTTTTT.

This clonotype was observed a few times. The V call is TRBV11-2, the J call TRBJ1-3, with D hard to call. V lost 0 bases and J 0 bases, leaving 6 bases between the germline ends. This CDR3 is 15 amino acids long. Germline V gene sequence: CDR1 SGHAT, CDR2 FQNNGV. CDR3 DNA sequence: TGTGCCAGCAGCTTAGAGGTCCTCTCTGGAAACACCATATATTTT. Translating it yields CASSLEVLSGNTIYF.

The chain employs TRBV4-3 and TRBJ2-1; a weak D match, TRBD1 (6 bases). Germline V gene data show CDR1 as LGHNA and CDR2 as YSLEER. V was shortened by 4 bases and J by 6 bases, with 10 bases between the two germline ends. The CDR3 sequence is 13 residues long. The DNA for the CDR3 is TGCGCCAGCAGCCGGGGACACCTCAATGAGCAGTTCTTC. Protein sequence: CASSRGHLNEQFF.

This clonotype was observed many times. V gene TRBV20-1 combines with J gene TRBJ2-5; no firm D call. Germline V gene data show CDR1 as DFQATT and CDR2 as SNEGSKA (reference sequence). The CDR3 contains 11 residues. V lost 0 bases and J 5 bases, leaving 4 bases between the germline ends. The CDR3 DNA sequence: TGCAGTGCTAGAGAGGATGAGACCCAGTACTTC. This codes for CSAREDETQYF.

This chain connects TRBV7-9 to TRBJ1-1; D is ambiguous. V lost 2 bases and J 1 base, leaving 8 bases between the germline ends. Germline CDR1 SEHNR, CDR2 FQNEAQ (reference sequence). CDR3 length: 14 amino acids. The CDR3 DNA reads as TGTGCCAGCAGCTTATCGACGGCGAACACTGAAGCTTTCTTT. Translation gives CASSLSTANTEAFF.